This TCR beta chain was captured by sequencing in a study of long-term antiretroviral therapy in people with HIV. Version v3.0 of the immunoSEQ assay was performed at survey level. Produced via immunoSEQ multiplex PCR; TCRdb's table is partial and in-frame only. The sample lists some 20,000 clones, about three quarters occurring once. CDR3 length: 15 amino acids. Germline V gives CDR1 KGHSH, CDR2 LQKENI. Trimming removed 1 base from V and 7 bases from J, with 11 bases in between. The rearrangement joins TRBV18 to TRBJ1-6, with D hard to call. This material consisted of unsorted PBMCs, taken 2.9 years after starting antiretroviral therapy. The clonotype comes from a woman aged 25 to 45 with HIV. The CDR3 coding sequence is TGTGCCAGCTCACCACGTGGTGGTACGAATTCACCCCTCCACTTT. Amino acid sequence: CASSPRGGTNSPLHF. Looking up the rest from reference TRBV18 and TRBJ1-6 gives the full variable domain: NAGVMQNPRHLVRRRGQEARLRCSPMKGHSHVYWYRQLPEEGLKFMVYLQKENIIDESGMPKERFSAEFPKEGPSILRIQQVVRGDSAAYFCASSPRGGTNSPLHFGNGTRLTVT.